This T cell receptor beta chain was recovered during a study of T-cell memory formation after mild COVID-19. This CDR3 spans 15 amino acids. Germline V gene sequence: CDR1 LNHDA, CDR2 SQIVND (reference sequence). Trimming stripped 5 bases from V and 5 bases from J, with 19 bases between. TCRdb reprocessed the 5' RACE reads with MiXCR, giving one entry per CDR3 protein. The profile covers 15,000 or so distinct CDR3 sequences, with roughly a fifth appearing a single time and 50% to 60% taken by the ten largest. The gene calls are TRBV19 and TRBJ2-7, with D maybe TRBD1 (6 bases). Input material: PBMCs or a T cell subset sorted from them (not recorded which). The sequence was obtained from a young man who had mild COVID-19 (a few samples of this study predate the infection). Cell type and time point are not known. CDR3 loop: CASSFSGVFWDEQYF. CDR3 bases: TGTGCCAGTAGTTTCTCAGGGGTTTTCTGGGACGAGCAGTACTTC. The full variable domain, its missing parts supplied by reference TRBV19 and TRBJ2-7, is DGGITQSPKYLFRKEGQNVTLSCEQNLNHDAMYWYRQDPGQGLRLIYYSQIVNDFQKGDIAEGYSVSREKKESFPLTVTSAQKNPTAFYLCASSFSGVFWDEQYFGPGTRLTVT.